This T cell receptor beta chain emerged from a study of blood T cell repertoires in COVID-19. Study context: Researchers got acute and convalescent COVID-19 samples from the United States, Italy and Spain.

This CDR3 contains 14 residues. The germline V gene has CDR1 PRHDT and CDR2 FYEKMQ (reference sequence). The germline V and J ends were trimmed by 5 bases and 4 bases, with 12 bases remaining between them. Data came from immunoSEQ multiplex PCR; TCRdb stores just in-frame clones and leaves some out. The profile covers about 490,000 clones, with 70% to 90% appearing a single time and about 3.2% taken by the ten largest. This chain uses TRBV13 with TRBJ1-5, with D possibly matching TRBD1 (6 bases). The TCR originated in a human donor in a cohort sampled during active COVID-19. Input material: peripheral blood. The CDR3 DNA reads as TGTGCCAGCAGCCCCAGGGGACTAAATCAGCCCCAGCATTTT. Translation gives CASSPRGLNQPQHF.